This TCR beta chain was obtained from a study of cytomegalovirus exposure and HLA in healthy donors. This CDR3 region has 14 residues. Germline CDR1 reads WNHNN; CDR2 reads SYGVQD (reference sequence). After removal of 4 bases from V and 4 bases from J, the junction contained 3 bases not matched to a gene. Both 60 Vbeta primers and 13 Jbeta primers went into the PCR. Sequencing was performed with immunoSEQ multiplex PCR; in TCRdb, only in-frame clones are kept and a portion is missing. This table has 160,000 or so clones, about four fifths appearing once. Findings and caveats of the study: HLA alleles showed associations with roughly 17,000 TCR beta sequences in a later analysis, at a 0.05 false discovery rate.

As concerns this clone: Its antigen is unidentified.

The origin of this receptor is a male donor in good health and CMV-seropositive. The sequenced sample was PBMCs. The chain couples TRBV10-1 to TRBJ2-5; 10 bases are shared with TRBD1. The CDR3 loop is CASSGQGAPETQYF. As DNA, the CDR3 is TGCGCCAGCAGTGGACAGGGGGCGCCAGAGACCCAGTACTTC.